A selection of T cell receptor beta chains follows, all from one sample in a study of T cell repertoires in cytomegalovirus infection. Which antigens these TCRs recognize remains unknown. TCRdb redid the calling of the reads with MiXCR, one entry per CDR3 protein. The table includes about 900,000 distinct CDR3 sequences, around 32% detected once. Sequences were derived from cultured CD8+ T cells from PBMCs, sampled from culture after CMV antigen stimulation. The receptors stem from a human donor in good health (CMV status not recorded). Some clones in this sample may be carry-over from other donors' samples. The CDR3 runs from the conserved cysteine through the conserved F or W. Size values are once, few and many counts, or a class for expanded clones, and some rows have none.

CDR3aa: CASSFLPGDKNTGELFF
abundance: few
v_gene: TRBV27
j_gene: TRBJ2-2

CDR3aa: CALATEIATGELFF
abundance: many
v_gene: TRBV7-9
j_gene: TRBJ2-2

CDR3aa: CANSLITGTTWSTEAFF
abundance: once
v_gene: TRBV7-6
j_gene: TRBJ1-1

CDR3aa: CATSILGDGTGVSDQPQHF
abundance: few
v_gene: TRBV15
j_gene: TRBJ1-5

CDR3aa: CASSSRLTSGGLSSTDTQYF
abundance: .
v_gene: TRBV7-8
j_gene: TRBJ2-3

CDR3aa: CASSLADSKNEQFF
abundance: .
v_gene: TRBV7-9
j_gene: TRBJ2-1

CDR3aa: CASSPVTGPPIF
abundance: .
v_gene: TRBV5-1
j_gene: TRBJ2-1

CDR3aa: CATSSQARGQVSEAFF
abundance: .
v_gene: TRBV24-1
j_gene: TRBJ1-1

CDR3aa: CASSRTSGNTGELFF
abundance: .
v_gene: TRBV6-5
j_gene: TRBJ2-2

CDR3aa: CASSLDTHTF
abundance: .
v_gene: TRBV7-4
j_gene: TRBJ1-2

CDR3aa: CASSTPRDREDEQFF
abundance: .
v_gene: TRBV27
j_gene: TRBJ2-1

CDR3aa: CASSIERGQNIQYF
abundance: .
v_gene: TRBV7-9
j_gene: TRBJ2-4

CDR3aa: CASRGQSRNEQFF
abundance: .
v_gene: TRBV5-1
j_gene: TRBJ2-1

CDR3aa: CASSKGGVDEQFF
abundance: few
v_gene: TRBV7-9
j_gene: TRBJ2-1

CDR3aa: CASSPQGVRETQYF
abundance: .
v_gene: TRBV12-3/TRBV12-4
j_gene: TRBJ2-5

CDR3aa: CASSEAGLAVNTGELFF
abundance: many
v_gene: TRBV6-1
j_gene: TRBJ2-2

CDR3aa: CASSYIENEQFF
abundance: .
v_gene: TRBV6-2/TRBV6-3
j_gene: TRBJ2-1

CDR3aa: CASSSRGDETQYF
abundance: .
v_gene: TRBV13
j_gene: TRBJ2-5

CDR3aa: CASSFRGDLYGYTF
abundance: .
v_gene: TRBV27
j_gene: TRBJ1-2

CDR3aa: CASGPANEQFF
abundance: many
v_gene: TRBV12-5
j_gene: TRBJ2-1

CDR3aa: CSARDLRSVQETQYF
abundance: .
v_gene: TRBV20-1
j_gene: TRBJ2-5

CDR3aa: CASSLRSTGELFF
abundance: many
v_gene: TRBV4-1
j_gene: TRBJ2-2

CDR3aa: CASSPHPGPNTEAFF
abundance: .
v_gene: TRBV9
j_gene: TRBJ1-1

CDR3aa: CASSFTGFNTEAFF
abundance: .
v_gene: TRBV27
j_gene: TRBJ1-1

CDR3aa: CASGDPNTGELFF
abundance: few
v_gene: TRBV11-3
j_gene: TRBJ2-2

CDR3aa: CSVGDTSSGNTIYF
abundance: .
v_gene: TRBV29-1
j_gene: TRBJ1-3

CDR3aa: CASSPPPGGGAYEQYF
abundance: .
v_gene: TRBV12-3/TRBV12-4
j_gene: TRBJ2-7

CDR3aa: CASSALGGASSYNEQFF
abundance: few
v_gene: TRBV5-1
j_gene: TRBJ2-1

CDR3aa: CASSLGTGATEAFF
abundance: .
v_gene: TRBV7-9
j_gene: TRBJ1-1

CDR3aa: CASSLSASTHGYTF
abundance: .
v_gene: TRBV27
j_gene: TRBJ1-2

CDR3aa: CASSFLDSNYGYTF
abundance: .
v_gene: TRBV7-9
j_gene: TRBJ1-2

CDR3aa: CASSARFSRRTARDYGYTF
abundance: few
v_gene: TRBV12-3/TRBV12-4
j_gene: TRBJ1-2

CDR3aa: CASSLARFQSYNEQFF
abundance: few
v_gene: TRBV7-2
j_gene: TRBJ2-1

CDR3aa: CASSYSQQNTEAFF
abundance: many
v_gene: TRBV6-5
j_gene: TRBJ1-1